This TCR beta chain was captured by sequencing in a study of patients and donors after allogeneic stem cell transplantation. Using its own MiXCR run on the RT-PCR reads, TCRdb lists one record per CDR3 protein. This table has approximately 90,000 distinct CDR3 sequences, just under 5% appearing once. This clonotype was found many times. The clonotype comes from a human donor who was either an allogeneic HSCT recipient or a stem cell or donor lymphocyte infusion donor (not recorded which). It is not recorded whose cells these are; they may come from a transplant donor. The material sequenced was blood, either unsorted or a sorted T cell fraction (not recorded which).

CDR3 region: CASSRRQGNNQPQHF. In DNA form, the CDR3 reads TGTGCCAGCAGCCGGAGACAGGGGAATAATCAGCCCCAGCATTTT. The rearrangement uses TRBV12-3 or TRBV12-4 and TRBJ1-5, with 8 bases identical to TRBD1. Losses at the gene ends were 6 bases for V and 4 bases for J; bases not matched to a gene: 8. The CDR3 is 15 amino acids.